Each of the 15 T cell receptor beta chains below was sequenced from the same sample in a study of T-cell memory formation after mild COVID-19. TCRdb redid the calling of the 5' RACE reads with MiXCR, one entry per CDR3 protein. The repertoire holds hundreds of thousands of distinct CDR3 sequences, with under 20% as singletons. Sequencing was carried out using PBMCs or a T cell subset sorted from them (not recorded which). Source of these receptors: an adult woman who had mild COVID-19 (a few samples of this study predate the infection). Cell type and time point are not known.

This clonotype was observed a few times. The chain links TRBV15 to TRBJ2-1, with 12 bases matching TRBD1. The CDR3 length is 16 residues. The germline V gene encodes CDR1 LNHNV and CDR2 YYDKDF (reference sequence). Trimming removed 0 bases from V and 9 bases from J; junction bases left unmatched: 6. Written as DNA, the CDR3 is TGTGCCACCAGCAGAGATACCGGGACAGGGGGCCTTGAGCAGTTCTTC. Protein product: CATSRDTGTGGLEQFF.

Only a few counts were recorded for this clonotype. The chain carries TRBV29-1 and TRBJ2-1; the match to TRBD2 covers 7 bases. The CDR3 covers 14 residues. Per the germline V gene, CDR1 is SQVTM and CDR2 is ANQGSEA. The J segment lost 4 bases and the V segment lost 3 bases, leaving 6 bases of the junction unmatched. CDR3 bases: TGCAGCGTTGATGCTAGCGGAGTATACAATGAGCAGTTCTTC. Translated, it gives CSVDASGVYNEQFF.

This clonotype came up a few times. J is TRBJ2-7 and V is TRBV3-1, with D perhaps matching TRBD2 (5 bases). This CDR3 has 17 residues. Germline V gene lookup returns CDR1 LGHDT and CDR2 YNNKEL (reference sequence). V was shortened by 4 bases and J by 1 base, with 20 bases between the two germline ends. In DNA form, the CDR3 reads TGTGCCAGCAGCCCGAGAGGGCGAGGGCTGGAGTCCTACGAGCAGTACTTC. As protein: CASSPRGRGLESYEQYF.

This clonotype was counted between two and nine times. The chain has TRBV12-3 or TRBV12-4 and TRBJ2-1, with 12 bases identical to TRBD1. V lost 5 bases and J lost 10; bases outside the gene matches: 9. The CDR3 has 15 amino acids. CDR3 in DNA: TGTGCCAGCAGTCACCGGGACAGGGGGCTCGGGGAGCAGTTCTTC. Its protein product is CASSHRDRGLGEQFF.

This clonotype has a handful of counts. This chain uses TRBV6-2 or TRBV6-3 with TRBJ2-2; D not resolved. Germline V lookup: CDR1 MNHEY, CDR2 SVGEGT. Trimming removed 4 bases from V and 0 bases from J, with 12 bases in between. The CDR3 extends over 16 amino acids. CDR3 region: CASSSLGASNTGELFF. CDR3 DNA: TGTGCCAGCAGTTCCCTTGGCGCCTCGAACACCGGGGAGCTGTTTTTT.

This clonotype came up a few times. The chain recombines TRBV30 with TRBJ1-5; 7 bases line up with TRBD1. The length of the CDR3 is 13 residues. The germline V gene encodes CDR1 GTSNPN and CDR2 SVGIG (reference sequence). The trim removed 5 bases at V and 2 bases at J, leaving 3 bases unmatched. The CDR3 spells CAWAGTGNQPQHF. In DNA, the CDR3 is TGTGCCTGGGCCGGGACAGGCAATCAGCCCCAGCATTTT.

The CDR3 is CASSNRVLRGTGELFF. Written as DNA, the CDR3 is TGTGCCAGCAGCAACCGGGTCCTCCGCGGCACCGGGGAGCTGTTTTTT. The V and J genes are TRBV12-3 or TRBV12-4 and TRBJ2-2; D is uncertain. Trimming pared 6 bases from V and 4 bases from J, leaving 18 bases between. This CDR3 has 16 residues.

For the CDR3, the DNA is TGTGCCAGCAGCTTAGTTCCGCTAGCGGGAAATGAGCAGTTCTTC. Translated, it gives CASSLVPLAGNEQFF. V is TRBV7-3 and J is TRBJ2-1; TRBD2 matches at 9 bases. This CDR3 contains 15 residues. V lost 2 bases, J lost 7 bases, and 6 bases stayed unmatched. CDR1 is SGHTA, CDR2 FQGTGA, per germline. The full variable domain, with the rest looked up from reference TRBV7-3 and TRBJ2-1, is GAGVSQTPSNKVTEKGKYVELRCDPISGHTALYWYRQSLGQGPEFLIYFQGTGAADDSGLPNDRFFAVRPEGSVSTLKIQRTERGDSAVYLCASSLVPLAGNEQFFGPGTRLTVL.

The genes are TRBV7-2 and TRBJ2-7; 8 nucleotides match TRBD1. The CDR3 consists of 14 residues. Germline V lookup: CDR1 SGHTA, CDR2 FQGNSA. Unmatched junction bases numbered 6, after V lost 3 bases and J lost 5 bases. CDR3 coding DNA: TGTGCCAGCAGCTTTCAGGGGGCGGTGCACGAGCAGTACTTC. Translation: CASSFQGAVHEQYF.

This clonotype was detected only a few times. The CDR3: CASSQDLTGSPADTQYF. CDR3 coding DNA: TGTGCCAGCAGCCAAGATCTAACGGGGAGTCCGGCAGATACGCAGTATTTT. The chain recombines TRBV4-2 with TRBJ2-3, with TRBD2 as a possible D gene (5 bases). V was trimmed by 0 bases and J by 4 bases, leaving 17 bases between them. This CDR3 has 17 amino acids. Germline V lookup: CDR1 LGHNA, CDR2 YNFKEQ.

This clonotype was seen a handful of times. This chain joins TRBV2 and TRBJ2-7, with unresolved D. Germline CDR1 and CDR2: SNHLY and FYNNEI. Trimming shortened V by 3 bases and J by 8 bases, and 17 bases separated the two germline ends. CDR3 length: 14 residues. CDR3 sequence (DNA): TGTGCCAGCAGTGACTCCTGGACGGAAGCTAAGCAGTACTTC. Amino acids: CASSDSWTEAKQYF. Complete variable domain (other parts from reference TRBV2 and TRBJ2-7): EPEVTQTPSHQVTQMGQEVILRCVPISNHLYFYWYRQILGQKVEFLVSFYNNEISEKSEIFDDQFSVERPDGSNFTLKIRSTKLEDSAMYFCASSDSWTEAKQYFGPGTRLTVT.

This clonotype was detected only a few times. The chain has TRBV7-9 and TRBJ2-5, with a tentative D call TRBD1 (6 bases). The CDR3 has 16 amino acids. Germline V lookup: CDR1 SEHNR, CDR2 FQNEAQ (reference sequence). Trimming stripped 4 bases from V and 4 bases from J, with 19 bases between. The CDR3 loop is CASSSGQGTPRETQYF. DNA of the CDR3: TGTGCCAGCAGCTCAGGGCAGGGGACCCCCAGAGAGACCCAGTACTTC.

The rearrangement links TRBV18 to TRBJ2-5; no clear D. V shed 0 bases and J shed 12 bases, with 11 bases lying between them. The CDR3 consists of 12 residues. The germline V gene encodes CDR1 KGHSH and CDR2 LQKENI. The CDR3 protein is CASSPPDVGKYF. DNA for the CDR3: TGTGCCAGCTCACCACCGGACGTGGGGAAGTACTTC.

This clonotype has a handful of counts. The chain recombines TRBV12-3 or TRBV12-4 with TRBJ1-3; D uncertain. The V end lost 3 bases, the J end lost 3 bases, and 9 bases lay between the germline ends. This CDR3 has 14 amino acids. The CDR3 loop is CASSFTGRGNTIYF. CDR3 sequence (DNA): TGTGCCAGCAGTTTCACCGGGCGTGGAAACACCATATATTTT.

The rearrangement uses TRBV30 and TRBJ2-1, with D perhaps given as TRBD1 or TRBD2 (5 bases each). The germline gives CDR1 GTSNPN, CDR2 SVGIG (reference sequence). The length of the CDR3 is 13 residues. Deletions cut 2 bases from V and 8 bases from J, with 13 bases between. CDR3 loop: CAWSLAGADEQFF. The DNA of the CDR3 is TGTGCCTGGAGTCTAGCCGGGGCAGATGAGCAGTTCTTC.